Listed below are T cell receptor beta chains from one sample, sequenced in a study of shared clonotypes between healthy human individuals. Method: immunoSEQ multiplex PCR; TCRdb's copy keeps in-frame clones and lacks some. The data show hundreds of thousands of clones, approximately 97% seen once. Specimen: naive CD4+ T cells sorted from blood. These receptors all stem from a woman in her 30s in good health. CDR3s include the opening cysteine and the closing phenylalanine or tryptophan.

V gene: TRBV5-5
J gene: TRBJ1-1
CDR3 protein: CASSPRRARTEAFF

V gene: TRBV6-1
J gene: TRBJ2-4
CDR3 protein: CASSHYRQGGGIQYF

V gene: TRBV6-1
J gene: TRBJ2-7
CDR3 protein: CASREWTSGKHEQYF

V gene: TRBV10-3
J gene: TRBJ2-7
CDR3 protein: CAISGGRGLDEQYF

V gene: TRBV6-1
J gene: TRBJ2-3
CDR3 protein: CASSGHTDTQYF

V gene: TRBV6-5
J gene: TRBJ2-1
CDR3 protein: CASSYSQEHNEQFF

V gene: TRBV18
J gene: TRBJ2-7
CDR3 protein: CASSKEGSEQYF

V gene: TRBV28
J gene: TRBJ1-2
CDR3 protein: CASTLDRDANYGYTF

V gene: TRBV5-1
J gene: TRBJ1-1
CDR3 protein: CASSEGQGRTEAFF

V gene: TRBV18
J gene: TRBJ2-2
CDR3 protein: CASSPRSTGELFF

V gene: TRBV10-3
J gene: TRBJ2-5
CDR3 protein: CAIRPGTKGPPETQYF

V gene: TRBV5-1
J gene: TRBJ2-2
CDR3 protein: CASSLAETRNTGELFF

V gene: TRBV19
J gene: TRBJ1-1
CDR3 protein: CASSIAGTGSSEAFF

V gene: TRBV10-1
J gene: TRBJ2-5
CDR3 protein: CATSGWSQETQYF

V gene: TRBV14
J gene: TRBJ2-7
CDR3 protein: CASSQDWGLVHEQYF